This T cell receptor beta chain was profiled in a study of T cells in Graves' hyperthyroidism and ophthalmopathy. Amplified TCR beta CDR3 regions came from RNA transcripts. HTBI primers drove first-round RT-PCR of the TCR CDR3. TCRdb processed the multiplex PCR reads anew with MiXCR; each CDR3 protein has one entry. Among roughly 600,000 distinct CDR3 sequences listed, more than 12% were seen once. The CDR3 runs to 14 residues. V dropped 4 bases and J dropped 8; count of bases not matched to a gene: 6. Germline V CDR1 and CDR2: SGHRS, YFSETQ. This clonotype was observed a handful of times. V usage is TRBV5-1 and J usage is TRBJ1-6, with 7 bases aligning to TRBD1. The TCR originated in a woman aged 45 to 65 with Graves' ophthalmopathy. The source material was blood. For the CDR3, the DNA is TGCGCCAGCAGCCCAGGGACAGAGGATTCACCCCTCCACTTT. It specifies CASSPGTEDSPLHF.